These T cell receptor beta chains were read from a single sample in a study of Ad26.COV2.S vaccination and SARS-CoV-2 variants. This table comes from immunoSEQ multiplex PCR, and its TCRdb copy is limited to in-frame clones, with some not included. The sample has about 320,000 clones, under 90% seen once; the top ten hold 5.5%. This material consisted of peripheral blood, taken in a trial of Ad26.COV2.S vaccine versus placebo. The source is a person between 18 and 65 years old who received the Ad26.COV2.S COVID-19 vaccine or a placebo. The CDR3 runs from the conserved cysteine through the conserved F or W. The order of the fields is V gene, J gene, D gene, clone size, CDR3 DNA, CDR3 protein. A D gene is named only where the DNA matches it firmly. Clone size is stated in some rows and not others, as once, few, many or a class when expanded.

TRBV10-3	TRBJ1-1	TRBD1	-	TGTGCCATCAGGGCCCTGAAGGGCGGGACAGGGGCGAACTCGAACACTGAAGCTTTCTTT	CAIRALKGGTGANSNTEAFF
TRBV7-6	TRBJ1-4	TRBD1	-	TGTGCCAGCAGCTTAAGTGGGACAGGGACTGAAAAACTGTTTTTT	CASSLSGTGTEKLFF
TRBV5-6	TRBJ2-4	-	-	TGTGCCAGCAGCTTGGAGGGACTCAAAAACATTCAGTACTTC	CASSLEGLKNIQYF
TRBV30	TRBJ1-1	TRBD1	-	TGTGCCTGGAGCCGGCGGGACAGGGGTTTAGGTGAAGCTTTCTTT	CAWSRRDRGLGEAFF
TRBV28	TRBJ1-4	-	-	TGTGCCAGCAGTTTCACGGGGAGGGAAAAACTGTTTTTT	CASSFTGREKLFF
TRBV7-2	TRBJ1-2	-	-	TGTGCCAGCAGCGCCAGTGGCCTCTATGGCTACACCTTC	CASSASGLYGYTF
TRBV7-3	TRBJ2-3	TRBD2	-	TGTGCCAGCAGCTTATCTGTTGGGCCAGCGGGAGGGAGGTGGTTGACAGATACGCAGTATTTT	CASSLSVGPAGGRWLTDTQYF
TRBV6-5	TRBJ1-2	TRBD1	-	TGTGCCAGCAGTTCGGACAGGGGGTACCTTAACTATGGCTACACCTTC	CASSSDRGYLNYGYTF
TRBV7-6	TRBJ2-3	-	-	TGTGCCAGCAGTCAACTACCGGGCACGGATACGCAGTATTTT	CASSQLPGTDTQYF
TRBV29-1	TRBJ2-5	-	-	TGCAGCGTTGAAGGAGGGGGTGGGTACCAAGAGACCCAGTACTTC	CSVEGGGGYQETQYF
TRBV6-2/TRBV6-3	TRBJ1-1	TRBD1	-	TGTGCCAGCAGTTACTCGAGGACAGGGCTGGACACTGAAGCTTTCTTT	CASSYSRTGLDTEAFF
TRBV11-2	TRBJ2-6	TRBD1	-	TGTGCCAGCAGCTTAGGGACAGGGATTGTCTCTGGGGCCAACGTCCTGACTTTC	CASSLGTGIVSGANVLTF
TRBV5-6	TRBJ2-7	-	-	TGTGCCAGCAGCTATGCGGGGCGGAAAGAGCAGTACTTC	CASSYAGRKEQYF
TRBV6-1	TRBJ2-1	-	-	TGTGCCAGCAGTGAACGAACGGGGAGTCAGTTCTTC	CASSERTGSQFF
TRBV7-2	TRBJ1-2	-	once	TGTGCCAGCAGCTTCCAGGGACACTATGGCTACACCTTC	CASSFQGHYGYTF
TRBV29-1	TRBJ2-2	-	-	TGCAGCGTTTGTTCGTCCGGAGACGGCACCGGGGAGCTGTTTTTT	CSVCSSGDGTGELFF
TRBV12-3/TRBV12-4	TRBJ2-5	-	-	TGTGCCAGCAGTCACCTTGGGGAGACCCAGTACTTC	CASSHLGETQYF
TRBV19	TRBJ1-2	-	-	TGTGCCAGTAGTATAGGACAACCCAACTATGGCTACACCTTC	CASSIGQPNYGYTF
TRBV6-2/TRBV6-3	TRBJ1-6	-	-	TGTGCCAGCAGTTATTCGGGGCTTTTCTATAATTCACCCCTCCACTTT	CASSYSGLFYNSPLHF
TRBV5-1	TRBJ1-5	-	-	TGCGCCAGCAGCTTGGAACCAGGGCCCGATCAGCCCCAGCATTTT	CASSLEPGPDQPQHF
TRBV3-1/TRBV3-2	TRBJ2-1	-	-	TGTGCCAGCTCTAGGCGGGAAAACTCCTACAATGAGCAGTTCTTC	CASSRRENSYNEQFF
TRBV5-1	TRBJ2-3	-	-	TGCGCCAGCACCACGTGGGGAGGGGGCCGGGGTACGCAGTATTTT	CASTTWGGGRGTQYF
TRBV30	TRBJ1-1	-	-	TGTGCCTGGAGGATCGGAGACACTGAAGCTTTCTTT	CAWRIGDTEAFF